The T cell receptor beta chain described here comes from a study of regulatory T cells in long-lasting Graves disease. Ten or more counts support this clonotype. The antigen is not known. Described time point: persistent/refractory GD, antithyroid drugs over 5 years with positive TRAb. TCR sequences were obtained from RNA taken from PBMCs. EDTA tubes received about 10 milliliters of collected peripheral blood. HTBI primers from iRepertoire and Arm-PCR of CDR3 regions yielded the TCR beta libraries. From the multiplex PCR reads, TCRdb called clonotypes with MiXCR, one entry per CDR3 protein. The table records some 470,000 distinct CDR3 sequences, about a fifth of them present only once. General study results and limits: Among the persistent patients, 2,500 to 3,500 public clonotypes were shared, more than the 850 to 1,000 shared among new patients.

The CDR3 covers 13 residues. CDR1 is SQVTM and CDR2 is ANQGSEA in the germline V gene. V was clipped by 6 bases and J by 6 bases; unmatched bases: 9. The chain is built from TRBV29-1 and TRBJ1-2; 8 bases are shared with TRBD1. The source material was peripheral blood mononuclear cells (PBMCs), sampled when the disease was refractory, from a patient treated with antithyroid drugs. The source is a female donor with Graves disease. DNA of the CDR3: TGCAGCGTCCAAAAATCAGGGGGCCATGGCTACACCTTC. It yields the protein CSVQKSGGHGYTF. The full variable domain, in which reference TRBV29-1 and TRBJ1-2 provide the parts outside the CDR3, is SAVISQKPSRDICQRGTSLTIQCQVDSQVTMMFWYRQQPGQSLTLIATANQGSEATYESGFVIDKFPISRPNLTFSTLTVSNMSPEDSSIYLCSVQKSGGHGYTFGSGTRLTVV.